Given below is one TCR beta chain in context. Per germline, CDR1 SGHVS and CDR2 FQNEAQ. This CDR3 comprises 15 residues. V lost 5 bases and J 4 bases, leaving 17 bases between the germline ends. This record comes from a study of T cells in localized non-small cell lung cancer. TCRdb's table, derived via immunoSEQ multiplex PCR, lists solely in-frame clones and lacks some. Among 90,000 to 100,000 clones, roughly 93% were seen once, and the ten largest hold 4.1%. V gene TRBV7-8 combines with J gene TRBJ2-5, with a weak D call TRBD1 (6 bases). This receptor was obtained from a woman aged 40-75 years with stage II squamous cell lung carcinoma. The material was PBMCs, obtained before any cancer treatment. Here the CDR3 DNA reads TGTGCCAGCAGCCGCCCCCCACAGGGATTAGAGACCCAGTACTTC. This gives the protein CASSRPPQGLETQYF.